This record looks at one TCR beta chain sequence and its context. Germline V gene sequence: CDR1 MDHEN, CDR2 SYDVKM. The ends were cut back, 3 bases at V and 2 bases at J, with 11 bases in the middle. The CDR3 runs 15 residues. The data were obtained in a study of shared clonotypes between healthy human individuals. Only CD45RO-negative cells positively selected for CCR7 counted as naive CD8 cells, so terminally differentiated effector memory CD45RA+ cells were excluded. Only Caucasian adults living in Nashville, Tennessee served as donors. Generated by immunoSEQ multiplex PCR, the TCRdb table keeps only in-frame clones and is missing some. The data contain roughly 2.1 million clones, about 92% of them singletons.

This receptor was taken from a man between 18 and 35 years old in good health. Some clones in this sample may be carry-over from other donors' samples. J is TRBJ1-3 and V is TRBV28; D possibly corresponds to TRBD1 (5 bases). Sequences were obtained from naive CD8+ T cells from PBMCs. CDR3 region: CASSLAAGTGNTIYF. Here the CDR3 DNA reads TGTGCCAGCAGTTTGGCGGCAGGGACTGGAAACACCATATATTTT. Full variable domain (remainder filled in from reference TRBV28 and TRBJ1-3): DVKVTQSSRYLVKRTGEKVFLECVQDMDHENMFWYRQDPGLGLRLIYFSYDVKMKEKGDIPEGYSVSREKKERFSLILESASTNQTSMYLCASSLAAGTGNTIYFGEGSWLTVV.